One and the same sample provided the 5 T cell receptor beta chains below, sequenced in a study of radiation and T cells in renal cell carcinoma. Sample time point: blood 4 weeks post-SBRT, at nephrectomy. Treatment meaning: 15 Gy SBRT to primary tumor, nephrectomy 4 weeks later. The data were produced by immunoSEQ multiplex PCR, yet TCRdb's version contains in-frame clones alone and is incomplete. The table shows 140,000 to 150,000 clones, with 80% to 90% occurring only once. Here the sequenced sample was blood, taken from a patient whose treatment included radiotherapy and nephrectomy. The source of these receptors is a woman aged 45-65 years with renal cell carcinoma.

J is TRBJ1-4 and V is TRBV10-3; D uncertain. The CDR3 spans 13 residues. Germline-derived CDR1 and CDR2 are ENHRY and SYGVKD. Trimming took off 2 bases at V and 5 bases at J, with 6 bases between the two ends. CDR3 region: CAISEGRNEKLFF. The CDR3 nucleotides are TGTGCCATCAGTGAGGGAAGAAATGAAAAACTGTTTTTT.

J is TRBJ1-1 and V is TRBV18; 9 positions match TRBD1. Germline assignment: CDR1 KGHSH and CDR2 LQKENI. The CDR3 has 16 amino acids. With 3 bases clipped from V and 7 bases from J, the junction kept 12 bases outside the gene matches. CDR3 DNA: TGTGCCAGCTCACCTACCCCGGGACAGGGCACACATGAAGCTTTCTTT. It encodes CASSPTPGQGTHEAFF.

CDR3 amino acids: CASRRQGAYNSPLHF. The CDR3 nucleotides are TGTGCCAGCAGGCGTCAGGGGGCCTATAATTCACCCCTCCACTTT. The chain is built from TRBV7-9 and TRBJ1-6; 7 bases are a match to TRBD1. The J segment lost 2 bases and the V segment lost 6 bases, leaving 4 bases of the junction unmatched. This CDR3 contains 15 residues. Germline assignment: CDR1 SEHNR and CDR2 FQNEAQ (reference sequence).

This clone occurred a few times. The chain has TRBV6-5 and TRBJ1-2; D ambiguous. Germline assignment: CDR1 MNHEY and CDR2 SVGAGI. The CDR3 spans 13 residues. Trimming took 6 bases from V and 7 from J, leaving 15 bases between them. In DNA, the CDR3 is TGTGCCAGCAGCCCAGTGCGTCGCGTTGGCTACACCTTC. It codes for CASSPVRRVGYTF.

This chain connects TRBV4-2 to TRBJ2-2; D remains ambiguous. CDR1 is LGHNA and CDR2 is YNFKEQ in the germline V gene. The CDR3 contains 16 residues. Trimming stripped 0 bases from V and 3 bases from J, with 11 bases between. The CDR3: CASSQDGVAYTGELFF. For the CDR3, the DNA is TGTGCCAGCAGCCAAGATGGTGTAGCCTACACCGGGGAGCTGTTTTTT.